These 3 T cell receptor beta chains came from one sample sequenced in a study of cytotoxic CD8 clonotypes in ibrutinib-treated CLL. The table came from immunoSEQ multiplex PCR; TCRdb's copy has only in-frame clones and leaves some out. This table holds about 160,000 clones, less than 85% found once. The sequencing used PBMCs, collected after 24 months of ibrutinib treatment. These receptors were collected from a human donor with chronic lymphocytic leukemia.

The chain combines TRBV2 with TRBJ2-1; TRBD2 agrees at 7 bases. Trimming took 8 bases from V and 9 from J; bases not matched to a gene: 13. The CDR3 has 14 amino acids. Germline V lookup: CDR1 SNHLY, CDR2 FYNNEI. CDR3 sequence: CASANRREIREQFF. Written as DNA, the CDR3 is TGTGCCAGCGCCAACCGGCGGGAGATCCGTGAGCAGTTCTTC. Full variable domain (remainder filled in from reference TRBV2 and TRBJ2-1): EPEVTQTPSHQVTQMGQEVILRCVPISNHLYFYWYRQILGQKVEFLVSFYNNEISEKSEIFDDQFSVERPDGSNFTLKIRSTKLEDSAMYFCASANRREIREQFFGPGTRLTVL.

The chain links TRBV5-1 to TRBJ1-6; 8 bases fit TRBD1. The germline V gene has CDR1 SGHRS and CDR2 YFSETQ. The CDR3 has 16 residues. Unmatched junction bases numbered 6, after V lost 0 bases and J lost 7 bases. CDR3 region: CASSLEFQGANSPLHF. The CDR3 coding sequence is TGCGCCAGCAGCTTGGAGTTTCAGGGGGCGAATTCACCCCTCCACTTT.

This clone was seen at least ten times. Relative to the germline gene, one junction end is altered; a read error may explain this. The genes are TRBV5-3 and TRBJ1-5; D might be TRBD1 (5 bases). TRBV5-3 is an ORF, and what it does is uncertain. The CDR3 consists of 14 residues. CDR3 bases: TGTGCCAGCAGCTTGGACACATACAATCAGCCCCAGCATTTT. Translating gives CASSLDTYNQPQHF.